The clone carrying this T cell receptor (beta chain) was counted once. This record comes from a study of CD8 T cells in Susac syndrome. Sequencing of TCR beta was undertaken in CD8+ and CD4+ T cells derived from blood. An amount of RNA that ranged from roughly 0.5 to 1 ug was reverse transcribed with random hexamers. The CDR3 of TCR beta was amplified by immunoSEQ multiplex PCR across 54 Vbeta and 13 Jbeta. TCRdb processed the immunoSEQ multiplex PCR reads anew with MiXCR; each CDR3 protein has one entry. Among about 49,000 distinct CDR3 sequences listed, more than 85% were seen once. Sample: CD8+ T cells from PBMCs. This sequence originates from a human donor in good health.

CDR3 amino acids: CASRPLGPGQGSYEQYF. The CDR3 DNA is TGTGCCAGCAGACCCCTGGGGCCGGGACAGGGGTCCTACGAGCAGTACTTC. This chain uses TRBV28 with TRBJ2-7, with 10 nucleotides matching TRBD1. Germline V gene data show CDR1 as MDHEN and CDR2 as SYDVKM. Unmatched junction bases numbered 12, after V lost 6 bases and J lost 1 base. The CDR3 covers 17 residues.